This T cell receptor beta chain was identified in a study of beta chain features in type 1 diabetes (dated 2018 in TCRdb). Describing the broader study: Patients and healthy donors did not differ in mean age, gender distribution, total cell number or subset yield. Across all samples, around 99 million sorted cells were examined, and cell number per subset correlated strongly with RNA yield. In the study, TCRB repertoires of sorted circulating CD4+ T cell subsets from recently diagnosed type 1 diabetes patients were compared with those of matched healthy donors. Regulatory and stem cell-like memory subsets were isolated from only 8 patients and roughly eight healthy donors, whereas naive and central memory subsets came from all 28 donors.

What the authors observed across the whole study: At VDJ recombination sites, patients with type 1 diabetes made fewer insertions and deleted more nucleotides, a pattern implying thymic rearrangement abnormalities. In all four CD4+ subsets, TCRB CDR3 length was moderately but significantly shorter in type 1 diabetes patients. HLA sub-analyses involved small numbers of individuals, so any influence of HLA type on TCRB rearrangement remained unresolved. Sequencing cDNA rather than genomic DNA could over-represent highly expressing activated cells, although activation and CD3 levels did not differ between groups. Naive, central memory and regulatory TCRB repertoires appeared more similar among patients than among healthy donors. PCR might favor shorter templates, but patient and control samples were amplified and corrected together, so any skew would affect both groups equally.

This clone turned up a few times. It lacks a known antigen. The input lacks base qualities; no much larger clone sits a single base away. Trimming at the junction amounts to 1 base on V and 7 bases on J, and the germline ends lie 13 bases apart. The CDR3 runs 13 residues from the cysteine to the phenylalanine. Only CDR3 DNA is held: 39 bases, read in frame from base 1. The germline V gene gives CDR1 as SQVTM and CDR2 as ANQGSEA. All of the isolated RNA was reverse transcribed with the High Capacity cDNA Reverse Transcription Kit, so expressed TCRB transcripts were sequenced. Deep immunoSEQ sequencing was performed on naive, central memory and regulatory T cell samples, with an average of roughly 3.3 million total reads per sample. Sorted cells were lysed in RLT buffer, and RNA was extracted using DNase-treated RNeasy Micro or Mini kits according to cell number. To prevent cross-contamination, every cell subset was processed on its own, while patient and healthy donor samples were processed together. Using the immunoSEQ multiplex PCR, TCRB sequences were amplified from cDNA into 87-bp fragments spanning the CDR3 region. Sequencing of the amplicons was done on the Illumina HiSeq platform. In the source study's methods: PCR bias was corrected computationally using synthetic template baselines, and reads within Hamming distance 2 were collapsed, with unmergeable singletons discarded. Reads were aligned against IMGT so that V, D and J genes, CDR3 length and insertions or deletions at six rearrangement sites could be assigned. Within each subset, clonotype counts were normalized to sorted cell number, after which true diversity and Gini coefficients were computed with the tcR R package. The overlap coefficient, calculated on TCRB nucleotide sequences, was used to measure repertoire sharing. Out-of-frame TCRB sequences from naive cells were analyzed as a proxy for the pre-selection repertoire. TCRdb re-hosts the immuneACCESS table, in-frame sequences only. Its copies lack some clones; in the studies checked, an unresolved V gene accounts for under half of them, and the cause for the rest is not known. Clonal size and the V and J genes are those of that table, whereas D and trimming came from the DNA. The sample table records around 710,000 clones; over 10% of these occur just once. Jointly, the top ten make up around 0.12% of the sample.

Each donor gave one peripheral blood draw, roughly 0.11 L on average, collected into heparinised tubes. Naive, central memory, regulatory and stem cell-like memory CD4+ T cells were sorted on a BD FACSAria II using a panel including CD45RO, CCR7, CD25, CD127, CD95 and CD27. All sorted populations exceeded 98% purity. PBMCs were isolated immediately by Lymphoprep density gradient centrifugation and stained directly without culture. So that batch effects would be minimized, each experiment stained and sorted samples in pairs, pairing one healthy donor with one patient. The origin of this receptor is a man aged 25 to 45 with type 1 diabetes. The sequencing sample was made of naive CD4+ T cells from blood. Sample cell subset or site, as interpreted from the label and publication: true naive CD4+ T cells. The chain was built from TRBV29-1 and TRBJ1-2; a confident D gene designation cannot be given. The CDR3 region reads CSVEVNRISGYTF. The DNA sequence reads TGCAGCGTTGAAGTTAATCGGATATCTGGCTACACCTTC.